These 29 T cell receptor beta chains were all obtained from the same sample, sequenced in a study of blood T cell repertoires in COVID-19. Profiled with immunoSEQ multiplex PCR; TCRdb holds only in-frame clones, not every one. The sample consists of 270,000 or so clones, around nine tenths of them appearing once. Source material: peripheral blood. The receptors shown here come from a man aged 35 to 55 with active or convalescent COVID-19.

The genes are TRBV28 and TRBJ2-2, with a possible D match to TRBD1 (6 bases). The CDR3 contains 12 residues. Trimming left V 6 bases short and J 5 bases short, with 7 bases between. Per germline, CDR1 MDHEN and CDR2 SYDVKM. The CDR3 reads CASSRGTGELFF. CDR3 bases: TGTGCCAGCAGCAGGGGAACCGGGGAGCTGTTTTTT.

CDR3 bases: TGTGCCAGCAGCTTAGGCAGGGGGCAAGAGACCCAGTACTTC. The encoded protein is CASSLGRGQETQYF. The chain has TRBV11-2 and TRBJ2-5; TRBD1 agrees at 7 bases. The germline gives CDR1 SGHAT, CDR2 FQNNGV. With 1 base clipped from V and 2 bases from J, the junction kept 1 base outside the gene matches. The CDR3 runs 14 residues.

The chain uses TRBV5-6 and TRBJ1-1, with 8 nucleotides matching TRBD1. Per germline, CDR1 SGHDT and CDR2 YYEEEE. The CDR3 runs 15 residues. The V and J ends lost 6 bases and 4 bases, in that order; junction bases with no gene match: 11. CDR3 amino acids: CASITTGVSSTEAFF. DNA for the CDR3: TGTGCCAGCATCACGACAGGGGTTTCATCCACTGAAGCTTTCTTT.

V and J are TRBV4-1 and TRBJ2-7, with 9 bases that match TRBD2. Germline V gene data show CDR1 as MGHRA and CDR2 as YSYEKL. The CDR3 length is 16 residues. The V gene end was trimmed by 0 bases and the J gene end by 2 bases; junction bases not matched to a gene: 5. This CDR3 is CASSQDSLAGTYEQYF. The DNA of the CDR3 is TGCGCCAGCAGCCAAGATTCGCTAGCGGGGACCTACGAGCAGTACTTC.

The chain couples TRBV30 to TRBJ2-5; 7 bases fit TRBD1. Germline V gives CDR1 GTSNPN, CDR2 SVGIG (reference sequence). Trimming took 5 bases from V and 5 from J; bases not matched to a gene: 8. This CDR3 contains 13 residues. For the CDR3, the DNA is TGTGCCTGGGACAGGGATTTTGATGAGACCCAGTACTTC. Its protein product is CAWDRDFDETQYF.

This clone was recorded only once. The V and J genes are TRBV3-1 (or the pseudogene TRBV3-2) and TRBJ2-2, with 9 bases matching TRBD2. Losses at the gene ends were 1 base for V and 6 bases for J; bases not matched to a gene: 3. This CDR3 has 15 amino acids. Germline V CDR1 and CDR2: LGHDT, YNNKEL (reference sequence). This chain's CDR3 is CASSQVAGGAGELFF. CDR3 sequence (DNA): TGTGCCAGCAGCCAAGTCGCGGGAGGGGCCGGGGAGCTGTTTTTT.

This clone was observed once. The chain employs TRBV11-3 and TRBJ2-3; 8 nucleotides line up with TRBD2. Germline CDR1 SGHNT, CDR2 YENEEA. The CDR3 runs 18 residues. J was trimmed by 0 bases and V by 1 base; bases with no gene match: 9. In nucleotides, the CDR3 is TGTGCCAGCAGCTTAGTTACTAGCGGAGCCCCTAGCACAGATACGCAGTATTTT. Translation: CASSLVTSGAPSTDTQYF.

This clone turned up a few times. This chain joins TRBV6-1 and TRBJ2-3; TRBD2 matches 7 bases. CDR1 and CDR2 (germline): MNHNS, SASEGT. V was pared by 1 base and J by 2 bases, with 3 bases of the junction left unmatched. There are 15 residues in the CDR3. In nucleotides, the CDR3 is TGTGCCAGCAGTGAAGTGAGCGGGGACACAGATACGCAGTATTTT. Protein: CASSEVSGDTDTQYF.

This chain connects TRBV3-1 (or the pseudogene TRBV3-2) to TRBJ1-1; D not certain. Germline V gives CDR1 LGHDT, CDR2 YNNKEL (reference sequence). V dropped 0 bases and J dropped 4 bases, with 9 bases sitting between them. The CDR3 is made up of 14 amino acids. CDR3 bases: TGTGCCAGCAGCCAAGATTGGTCGGTCACTGAAGCTTTCTTT. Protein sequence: CASSQDWSVTEAFF.

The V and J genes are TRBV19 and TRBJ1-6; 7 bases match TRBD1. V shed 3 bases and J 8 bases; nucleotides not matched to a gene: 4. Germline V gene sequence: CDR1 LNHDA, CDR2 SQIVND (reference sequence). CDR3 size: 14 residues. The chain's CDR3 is CASSIEQGHSPLHF. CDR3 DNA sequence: TGTGCCAGTAGTATTGAACAGGGGCATTCACCCCTCCACTTT.

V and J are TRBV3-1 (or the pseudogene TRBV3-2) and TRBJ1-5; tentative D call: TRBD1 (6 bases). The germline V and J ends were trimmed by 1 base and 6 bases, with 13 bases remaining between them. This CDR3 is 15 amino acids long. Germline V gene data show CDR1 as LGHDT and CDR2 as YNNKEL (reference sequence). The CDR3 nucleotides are TGTGCCAGCAGCCAAGGCATCAGGGGCCGTCAGCCCCAGCATTTT. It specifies CASSQGIRGRQPQHF.

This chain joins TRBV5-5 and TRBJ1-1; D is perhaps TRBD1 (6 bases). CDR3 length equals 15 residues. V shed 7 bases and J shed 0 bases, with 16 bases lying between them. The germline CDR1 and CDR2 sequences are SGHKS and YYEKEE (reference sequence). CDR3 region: CASAEWGLLNTEAFF. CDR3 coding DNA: TGTGCCAGCGCGGAGTGGGGGCTCTTGAACACTGAAGCTTTCTTT. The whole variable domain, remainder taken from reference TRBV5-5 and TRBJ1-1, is DAGVTQSPTHLIKTRGQQVTLRCSPISGHKSVSWYQQVLGQGPQFIFQYYEKEERGRGNFPDRFSARQFPNYSSELNVNALLLGDSALYLCASAEWGLLNTEAFFGQGTRLTVV.

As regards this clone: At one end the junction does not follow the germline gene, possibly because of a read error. The CDR3: CASSPPSGGPGETQYF. CDR3 in DNA: TGTGCTAGCAGCCCCCCGTCGGGGGGGCCAGGAGAGACCCAGTACTTC. The genes are TRBV7-7 and TRBJ2-5; 8 nucleotides match TRBD2. CDR3 length: 16 amino acids. CDR1 SSHAT and CDR2 FNYEAQ come from the germline V gene (reference sequence).

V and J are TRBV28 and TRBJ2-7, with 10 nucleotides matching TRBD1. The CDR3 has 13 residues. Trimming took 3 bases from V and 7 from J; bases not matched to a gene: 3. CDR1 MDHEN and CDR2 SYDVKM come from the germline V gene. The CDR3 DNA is TGTGCCAGCAGTTTCCGGACAGGGGGAGAGCAGTACTTC. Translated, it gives CASSFRTGGEQYF.

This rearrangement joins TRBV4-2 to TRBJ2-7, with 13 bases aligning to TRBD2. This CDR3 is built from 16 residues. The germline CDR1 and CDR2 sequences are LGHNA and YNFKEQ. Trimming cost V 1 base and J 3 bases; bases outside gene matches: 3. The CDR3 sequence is CASSQVLAGGVYEQYF. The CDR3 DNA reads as TGTGCCAGCAGCCAAGTACTAGCGGGAGGGGTCTACGAGCAGTACTTC.

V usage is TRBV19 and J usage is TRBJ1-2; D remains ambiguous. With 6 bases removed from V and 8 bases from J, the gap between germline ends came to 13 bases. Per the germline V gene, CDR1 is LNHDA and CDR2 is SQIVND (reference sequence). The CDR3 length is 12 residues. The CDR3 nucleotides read TGTGCCAGTAGCATCACGCGAGGGGGCTACACCTTC. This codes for CASSITRGGYTF.

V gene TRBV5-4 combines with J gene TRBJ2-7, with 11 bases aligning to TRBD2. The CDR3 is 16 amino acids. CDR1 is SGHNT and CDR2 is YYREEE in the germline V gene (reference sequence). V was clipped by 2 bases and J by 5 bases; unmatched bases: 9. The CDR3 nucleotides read TGTGCCAGCAGCTTACCCCTAGCGGGGGGTATCCACGAGCAGTACTTC. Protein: CASSLPLAGGIHEQYF.

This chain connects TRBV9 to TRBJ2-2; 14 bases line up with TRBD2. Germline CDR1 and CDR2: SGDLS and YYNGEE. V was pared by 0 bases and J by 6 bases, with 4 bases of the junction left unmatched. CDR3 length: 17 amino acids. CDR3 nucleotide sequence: TGTGCCAGCAGCGTAGGGGGGACTAGCGGGAGTTCCGGGGAGCTGTTTTTT. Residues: CASSVGGTSGSSGELFF. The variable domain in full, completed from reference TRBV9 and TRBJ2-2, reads DSGVTQTPKHLITATGQRVTLRCSPRSGDLSVYWYQQSLDQGLQFLIQYYNGEERAKGNILERFSAQQFPDLHSELNLSSLELGDSALYFCASSVGGTSGSSGELFFGEGSRLTVL.

The DNA for the CDR3 is TGCAGCGTTGTAAAGGGGTTTGCAGATACGCAGTATTTT. It encodes CSVVKGFADTQYF. This chain joins TRBV29-1 and TRBJ2-3, with D tentatively TRBD1 (5 bases). Germline assignment: CDR1 SQVTM and CDR2 ANQGSEA. CDR3 size: 13 residues. V was cut by 4 bases and J by 4 bases, with 12 bases left in between.

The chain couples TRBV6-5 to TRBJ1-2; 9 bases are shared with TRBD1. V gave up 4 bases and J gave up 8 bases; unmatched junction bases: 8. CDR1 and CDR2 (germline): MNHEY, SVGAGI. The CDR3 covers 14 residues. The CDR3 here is CASSFNTGGTGYTF. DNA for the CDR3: TGTGCCAGCAGTTTTAACACAGGGGGCACAGGCTACACCTTC.

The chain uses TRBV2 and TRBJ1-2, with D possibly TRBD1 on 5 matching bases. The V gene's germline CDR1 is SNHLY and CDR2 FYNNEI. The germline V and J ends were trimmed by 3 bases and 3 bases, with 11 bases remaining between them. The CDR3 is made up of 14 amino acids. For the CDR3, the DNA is TGTGCCAGCAGTGACCCCCAGGGATACTATGGCTACACCTTC. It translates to CASSDPQGYYGYTF.

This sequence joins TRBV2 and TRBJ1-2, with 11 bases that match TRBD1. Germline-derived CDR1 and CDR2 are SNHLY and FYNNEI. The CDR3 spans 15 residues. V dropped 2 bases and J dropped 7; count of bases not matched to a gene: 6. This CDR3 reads CASSEIGQGASGYTF. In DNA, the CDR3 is TGTGCCAGCAGTGAAATTGGACAGGGGGCGAGTGGCTACACCTTC.

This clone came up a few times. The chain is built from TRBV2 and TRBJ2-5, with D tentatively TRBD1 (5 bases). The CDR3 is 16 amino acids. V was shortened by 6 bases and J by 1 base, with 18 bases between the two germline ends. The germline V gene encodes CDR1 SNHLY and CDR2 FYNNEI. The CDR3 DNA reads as TGTGCCAGCAGCTCCCCCCTGGGGCGGATCCAAGAGACCCAGTACTTC. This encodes CASSSPLGRIQETQYF.

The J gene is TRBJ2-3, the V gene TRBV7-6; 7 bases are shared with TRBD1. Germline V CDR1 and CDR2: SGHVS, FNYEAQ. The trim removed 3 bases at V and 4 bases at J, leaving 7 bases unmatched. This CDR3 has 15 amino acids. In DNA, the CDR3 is TGTGCCAGCAGCTTCTGGACACAGGGGTCAGATACGCAGTATTTT. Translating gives CASSFWTQGSDTQYF.

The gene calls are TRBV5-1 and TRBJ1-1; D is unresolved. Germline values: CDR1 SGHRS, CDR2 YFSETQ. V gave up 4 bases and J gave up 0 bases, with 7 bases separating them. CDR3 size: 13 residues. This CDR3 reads CASSPGLNTEAFF. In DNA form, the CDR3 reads TGCGCCAGCAGCCCCGGGTTGAACACTGAAGCTTTCTTT.

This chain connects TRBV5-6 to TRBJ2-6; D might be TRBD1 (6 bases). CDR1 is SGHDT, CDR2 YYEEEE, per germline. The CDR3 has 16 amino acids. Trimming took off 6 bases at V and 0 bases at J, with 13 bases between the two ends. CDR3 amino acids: CASNRQAPSGANVLTF. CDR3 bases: TGTGCCAGCAACCGACAGGCCCCCTCTGGGGCCAACGTCCTGACTTTC.

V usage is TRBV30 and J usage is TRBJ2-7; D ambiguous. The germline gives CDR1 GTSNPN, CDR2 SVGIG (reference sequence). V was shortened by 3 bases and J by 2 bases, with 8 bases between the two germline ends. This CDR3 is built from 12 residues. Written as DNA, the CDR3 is TGTGCCTGGAGCATGGCCCCCTACGAGCAGTACTTC. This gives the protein CAWSMAPYEQYF.

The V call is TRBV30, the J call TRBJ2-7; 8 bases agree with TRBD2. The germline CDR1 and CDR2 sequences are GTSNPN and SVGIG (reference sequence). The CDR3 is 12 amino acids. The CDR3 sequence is CATRRGGNEQYF. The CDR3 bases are TGTGCGACCCGACGGGGGGGGAACGAGCAGTACTTC.

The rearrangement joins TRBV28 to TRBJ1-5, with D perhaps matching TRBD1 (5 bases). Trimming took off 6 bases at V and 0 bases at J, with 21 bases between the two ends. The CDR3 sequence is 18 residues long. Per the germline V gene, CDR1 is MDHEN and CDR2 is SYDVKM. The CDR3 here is CASSTWTGGIDSNQPQHF. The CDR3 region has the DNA TGTGCCAGCAGCACGTGGACGGGGGGAATCGATAGCAATCAGCCCCAGCATTTT.